The 30 T cell receptor beta chains reported below all come from one sample, sequenced in a study of preoperative IRX-2 immunotherapy in early breast cancer. Profiled with immunoSEQ multiplex PCR; TCRdb holds only in-frame clones, not every one. Of around 95,000 clones listed, 80% to 90% were seen once; the top ten hold 2% to 2.5%. As for treatment: preoperative locoregional IRX-2 cytokine immunotherapy. The material was tumor tissue, obtained after IRX-2 immunotherapy. The receptors originated from a human donor with breast cancer.

The rearrangement joins TRBV30 to TRBJ1-1, with no clear D. The CDR3 runs 12 residues. Germline lookup yields CDR1 GTSNPN and CDR2 SVGIG (reference sequence). Trimming removed 5 bases at V and 0 bases at J, with 7 bases between. The CDR3 nucleotides read TGTGCCTGGGGACGGGTGAACACTGAAGCTTTCTTT. This translates into CAWGRVNTEAFF. The full variable domain, rest sourced from reference TRBV30 and TRBJ1-1, is SQTIHQWPATLVQPVGSPLSLECTVEGTSNPNLYWYRQAAGRGLQLLFYSVGIGQISSEVPQNLSASRPQDRQFILSSKKLLLSDSGFYLCAWGRVNTEAFFGQGTRLTVV.

The chain recombines TRBV18 with TRBJ1-2; D possibly corresponds to TRBD1 (6 bases). The germline CDR1 and CDR2 sequences are KGHSH and LQKENI. The CDR3 has 14 amino acids. The V end lost 6 bases, the J end lost 0 bases, and 11 bases lay between the germline ends. CDR3 sequence (DNA): TGTGCCAGCTCGTCAGGGGTCTCTAACTATGGCTACACCTTC. Its protein is CASSSGVSNYGYTF.

This chain uses TRBV28 with TRBJ1-5; D possibly corresponds to TRBD1 (6 bases). The ends were cut back, 5 bases at V and 1 base at J, with 15 bases in the middle. CDR3 length equals 16 residues. CDR1 is MDHEN and CDR2 is SYDVKM in the germline V gene. The CDR3 spells CASSGPGQQSNQPQHF. The CDR3 DNA sequence: TGTGCCAGCAGTGGTCCGGGACAACAAAGCAATCAGCCCCAGCATTTT.

J is TRBJ2-7 and V is TRBV5-1, with D perhaps TRBD1 or TRBD2 (5 bases each). Trimming took 0 bases from V and 6 from J, leaving 13 bases between them. The germline CDR1 and CDR2 sequences are SGHRS and YFSETQ. This CDR3 comprises 14 residues. The DNA for the CDR3 is TGCGCCAGCAGCTTGGACGGGGTCCAGGGCGAGCAGTACTTC. This sequence encodes CASSLDGVQGEQYF. The variable domain in full, with the rest retrieved from reference TRBV5-1 and TRBJ2-7, is KAGVTQTPRYLIKTRGQQVTLSCSPISGHRSVSWYQQTPGQGLQFLFEYFSETQRNKGNFPGRFSGRQFSNSRSEMNVSTLELGDSALYLCASSLDGVQGEQYFGPGTRLTVT.

This chain links TRBV19 with TRBJ2-2, with 7 bases that match TRBD1. Germline CDR1 and CDR2: LNHDA and SQIVND (reference sequence). Germline trimming cut 4 bases from V and 5 bases from J; bases unmatched to any gene: 7. CDR3 length equals 15 residues. The CDR3 DNA reads as TGTGCCAGTAGTAAAACCGTGACAGGGACCGGGGAGCTGTTTTTT. Its translation: CASSKTVTGTGELFF.

This chain links TRBV11-3 with TRBJ1-2; D is unclear. The CDR3 loop spans 14 amino acids. Trimming removed 2 bases from V and 6 bases from J, with 13 bases in between. Germline V gene lookup returns CDR1 SGHNT and CDR2 YENEEA. Here the CDR3 DNA reads TGTGCCAGCAGCTTATTTACAGACTTCCATGGCTACACCTTC. Amino acid sequence: CASSLFTDFHGYTF.

The chain links TRBV18 to TRBJ1-2, with no clear D. CDR3 size: 12 residues. The germline V and J ends were trimmed by 5 bases and 10 bases, with 14 bases remaining between them. Germline V gene data show CDR1 as KGHSH and CDR2 as LQKENI. CDR3 region: CASSFARDHYTF. In nucleotides, the CDR3 is TGTGCCAGCTCATTCGCGAGGGATCACTACACCTTC.

The chain combines TRBV6-8 with TRBJ1-4; no clear D. Trimming left V 6 bases short and J 8 bases short, with 13 bases between. This CDR3 comprises 13 residues. Germline V CDR1 and CDR2: MNHGY, SAAAGT. The CDR3 DNA follows: TGTGCCAGCAGCGAGGGTGGGAGAGAAAAACTGTTTTTT. This sequence encodes CASSEGGREKLFF.

The chain carries TRBV6-8 and TRBJ2-3, with 7 bases fitting TRBD1. Unmatched junction bases numbered 4, after V lost 10 bases and J lost 3 bases. CDR3 size: 12 residues. Germline CDR1 is MNHGY and CDR2 is SAAAGT. DNA of the CDR3: TGTGCCATCGGGACAGAGACAGATACGCAGTATTTT. Amino acid sequence: CAIGTETDTQYF.

This clone has just one count. V is TRBV18 and J is TRBJ1-5, with 10 positions matching TRBD1. The ends lost 0 bases at V and 11 bases at J; junction bases unmatched: 4. The CDR3 is made up of 14 amino acids. Germline CDR1 KGHSH, CDR2 LQKENI. The CDR3 DNA reads as TGTGCCAGCTCACCACCGGGGGACAGGGGAGCCCAGCATTTT. It specifies CASSPPGDRGAQHF.

This sequence joins TRBV10-2 and TRBJ2-3; D is perhaps TRBD2 (6 bases). The CDR3 extends over 12 amino acids. Germline loops: CDR1 WSHSY, CDR2 SAAADI. The ends were cut back, 6 bases at V and 9 bases at J, with 13 bases in the middle. CDR3 DNA: TGCGCCAGCAGGGGAGGCAGTGAGACGCAGTATTTT. As protein: CASRGGSETQYF.

The genes are TRBV5-1 and TRBJ1-1, with TRBD1 as a possible D gene (6 bases). The V gene's germline CDR1 is SGHRS and CDR2 YFSETQ. V was pared by 4 bases and J by 6 bases, with 16 bases between. CDR3 length: 14 residues. CDR3 amino acids: CASSLDSSLPEAFF. The CDR3 DNA reads TGCGCCAGCAGCCTGGACAGCTCATTACCTGAAGCTTTCTTT.

CDR3 in DNA: TGTGCTAGTGGTTTGCTAGGACTAAATGAAAAACTGTTTTTT. Its translation: CASGLLGLNEKLFF. The chain recombines TRBV12-5 with TRBJ1-4; no definite D call. Trimming cost V 2 bases and J 5 bases, with 9 bases left between them. Germline V gives CDR1 LGHNT, CDR2 FRNRAP. The CDR3 spans 14 residues.

The J gene is TRBJ2-1, the V gene TRBV5-1; TRBD2 is a possible D gene (6 bases). CDR1 is SGHRS and CDR2 is YFSETQ in the germline V gene. The ends were cut back, 4 bases at V and 0 bases at J, with 8 bases in the middle. The CDR3 consists of 14 residues. The CDR3 DNA reads TGCGCCAGCAGCGGAGGGAACTCCTACAATGAGCAGTTCTTC. Translated, it gives CASSGGNSYNEQFF.

This clone was counted once. The gene calls are TRBV22-1 and TRBJ2-3. TRBV22-1 is reported as a pseudogene. This CDR3 spans 16 amino acids. CDR3 loop: CVSRPSGRAAMDTQYF. The CDR3 nucleotides read TGTGTCAGCAGGCCCTCGGGGCGGGCAGCCATGGATACGCAGTATTTT.

The rearrangement uses TRBV11-3 and TRBJ2-7; tentative D call: TRBD2 (6 bases). The CDR3 is 16 residues long. Trimming cost V 6 bases and J 0 bases, with 18 bases left between them. The germline V gene has CDR1 SGHNT and CDR2 YENEEA. DNA for the CDR3: TGTGCCAGCAGTCGTGGAGGGCGAATCAGCTCCTACGAGCAGTACTTC. This translates into CASSRGGRISSYEQYF.

The V gene is TRBV7-7, the J gene TRBJ1-5; D remains ambiguous. Germline CDR1 is SSHAT and CDR2 is FNYEAQ (reference sequence). The length of the CDR3 is 14 residues. The V end lost 3 bases, the J end lost 4 bases, and 10 bases lay between the germline ends. The CDR3 bases are TGTGCCAGCAGCTTGCTAAGTGGGAATCAGCCCCAGCATTTT. It codes for CASSLLSGNQPQHF. Full variable domain (missing parts from reference TRBV7-7 and TRBJ1-5): GAGVSQSPRYKVTKRGQDVTLRCDPISSHATLYWYQQALGQGPEFLTYFNYEAQPDKSGLPSDRFSAERPEGSISTLTIQRTEQRDSAMYRCASSLLSGNQPQHFGDGTRLSIL.

This chain links TRBV29-1 with TRBJ1-2; the match to TRBD1 covers 10 bases. CDR3 length: 15 amino acids. The trim removed 4 bases at V and 4 bases at J, leaving 9 bases unmatched. The germline V gene has CDR1 SQVTM and CDR2 ANQGSEA. The DNA of the CDR3 is TGCAGCGTTGGACAGGGGGCATCCGCGAGCTATGGCTACACCTTC. Its protein product is CSVGQGASASYGYTF.

This rearrangement joins TRBV11-3 to TRBJ2-1; TRBD1 agrees at 8 bases. The CDR3 is 16 residues long. From germline, CDR1 is SGHNT and CDR2 YENEEA. The V and J ends lost 2 bases and 1 base, in that order; junction bases with no gene match: 4. CDR3: CASSLNGQGSYNEQFF. DNA of the CDR3: TGTGCCAGCAGCTTAAACGGACAGGGATCCTACAATGAGCAGTTCTTC.

The J gene is TRBJ2-7, the V gene TRBV18; 7 positions match TRBD1. Trimming removed 2 bases from V and 2 bases from J; junction bases left unmatched: 3. Germline CDR1 reads KGHSH; CDR2 reads LQKENI. The CDR3 has 14 residues. In DNA, the CDR3 is TGTGCCAGCTCACCATCGGGACAGACCTACGAGCAGTACTTC. It translates to CASSPSGQTYEQYF.

This chain uses TRBV18 with TRBJ1-1; D ambiguous. Germline loops: CDR1 KGHSH, CDR2 LQKENI. This CDR3 region has 14 residues. The V and J ends lost 2 bases and 1 base respectively, with 8 bases between them. CDR3 coding DNA: TGTGCCAGCTCACCAGGACCTGAGAACACTGAAGCTTTCTTT. Protein product: CASSPGPENTEAFF.

The V gene is TRBV7-6, the J gene TRBJ1-4; TRBD1 aligns across 8 bases. CDR3 length: 15 amino acids. Germline V gene lookup returns CDR1 SGHVS and CDR2 FNYEAQ. J gave up 7 bases and V 5 bases, and 9 bases lay outside the gene matches. CDR3 residues: CASSLSDRDLEKLFF. DNA of the CDR3: TGTGCCAGCAGCCTTTCGGACAGGGACCTTGAAAAACTGTTTTTT.

V is TRBV6-1 and J is TRBJ2-1; 7 nucleotides line up with TRBD1. V shed 1 base and J 6 bases; nucleotides not matched to a gene: 6. The CDR3 covers 15 residues. CDR1 and CDR2 from the germline V gene are MNHNS and SASEGT. The DNA for the CDR3 is TGTGCCAGCAGTGAAGTCGCGACAGGGCGCAATGAGCAGTTCTTC. Translated: CASSEVATGRNEQFF.

In regard to this clone: Mismatch with germline at one junction end may stem from a read error. CDR3 loop: CASSEGGRYDTQYF. CDR3 DNA: TGTGCCAGCAGTGAGGGAGGGAGGTACGATACGCAGTATTTT. This chain connects TRBV10-3 to TRBJ2-3, with 7 bases lining up with TRBD2. This CDR3 comprises 14 residues. Germline CDR1 ENHRY, CDR2 SYGVKD.

A single count supports this clone. The chain combines TRBV11-3 with TRBJ1-3; D unresolved. Per the germline V gene, CDR1 is SGHNT and CDR2 is YENEEA. The CDR3 runs to 16 residues. Deletions cut 5 bases from V and 0 bases from J, with 14 bases between. CDR3 bases: TGTGCCAGCAGCCCAGCCCCCAAGGGCTCTGGAAACACCATATATTTT. The encoded protein is CASSPAPKGSGNTIYF. Filled out from reference TRBV11-3 and TRBJ1-3, the complete variable domain reads EAGVVQSPRYKIIEKKQPVAFWCNPISGHNTLYWYLQNLGQGPELLIRYENEEAVDDSQLPKDRFSAERLKGVDSTLKIQPAELGDSAVYLCASSPAPKGSGNTIYFGEGSWLTVV.

The chain couples TRBV6-7 to TRBJ1-1; 9 bases align to TRBD1. TRBV6-7 is filed as an ORF, its function uncertain. The trim removed 5 bases at V and 5 bases at J, leaving 6 bases unmatched. CDR3 length: 14 amino acids. Here the CDR3 reads CASSPGQGRTEAFF. CDR3 bases: TGTGCCAGCAGTCCGGGACAGGGTAGGACTGAAGCTTTCTTT.

The V and J genes are TRBV15 and TRBJ2-7, with 9 bases matching TRBD2. The trim removed 2 bases at V and 0 bases at J, leaving 11 bases unmatched. The CDR3 covers 18 residues. The germline V gene has CDR1 LNHNV and CDR2 YYDKDF (reference sequence). CDR3 in DNA: TGTGCCACCAGCAGATCCCCTAAGACTAGCGGCTTCTCCTACGAGCAGTACTTC. Protein product: CATSRSPKTSGFSYEQYF.

The chain recombines TRBV19 with TRBJ2-7; no clear D gene. From germline, CDR1 is LNHDA and CDR2 SQIVND (reference sequence). Between the trimmed V and J ends, which lost 3 bases and 3 bases, there was a span of 9 bases. This CDR3 has 13 amino acids. CDR3 loop: CASSIVLSYEQYF. Written as DNA, the CDR3 is TGTGCCAGTAGTATCGTTCTCAGCTACGAGCAGTACTTC.

V usage is TRBV28 and J usage is TRBJ1-1, with D unclear. CDR1 is MDHEN, CDR2 SYDVKM, per germline. This CDR3 region has 13 residues. Between the trimmed V and J ends, which lost 3 bases and 6 bases, there was a span of 11 bases. The CDR3 loop reads CASSFSTGSEAFF. In DNA form, the CDR3 reads TGTGCCAGCAGTTTCAGTACGGGGTCTGAAGCTTTCTTT.

The rearrangement links TRBV6-8 to TRBJ2-1; 10 positions match TRBD1. This CDR3 is 15 amino acids long. Germline V gives CDR1 MNHGY, CDR2 SAAAGT. Germline trimming cut 5 bases from V and 9 bases from J; bases unmatched to any gene: 10. In DNA, the CDR3 is TGTGCCAGCAGTACCGGGACAGGGGTTGGGGGTGAGCAGTTCTTC. It specifies CASSTGTGVGGEQFF.